This passage covers 20 T cell receptor beta chains from one sample sequenced in a study of T cells after yellow fever vaccination. TCRdb called the 5' RACE reads again in MiXCR, with one record for every CDR3 protein. The profile shows a few hundred thousand distinct CDR3 sequences, 8% to 10% of them singletons. Here the sequenced sample was PBMCs, taken on the day of the first yellow fever vaccination. The receptors were sampled from a man aged 18 to 30 who received the YFV17D yellow fever vaccine.

This clonotype was found a few times. The chain employs TRBV12-3 or TRBV12-4 and TRBJ2-2; TRBD1 matches at 11 bases. This CDR3 contains 15 residues. Unmatched junction bases numbered 6, after V lost 5 bases and J lost 7 bases. DNA for the CDR3: TGTGCCAGCAGTCGGGACAGGGGGTTCGGCGGGGAGCTGTTTTTT. Protein sequence: CASSRDRGFGGELFF.

This clonotype was seen a handful of times. As DNA, the CDR3 is TGTGCCAGCAGCCTCCCCGGGGGCTCCTATAATTCACCCCTCCACTTT. This codes for CASSLPGGSYNSPLHF. V gene TRBV5-6 combines with J gene TRBJ1-6; tentative D call: TRBD1 (5 bases). Trimming removed 4 bases from V and 0 bases from J, with 11 bases in between. Germline loops: CDR1 SGHDT, CDR2 YYEEEE. The CDR3 consists of 16 residues.

This clonotype was observed many times. The rearrangement uses TRBV7-9 and TRBJ2-5; 7 nucleotides align to TRBD2. The V and J ends lost 5 bases and 4 bases, in that order; junction bases with no gene match: 10. The CDR3 sequence is 15 residues long. CDR1 and CDR2 (germline): SEHNR, FQNEAQ (reference sequence). CDR3 nucleotide sequence: TGTGCCAGCAGCATTGGCGGCGGGGGAGGAGAGACCCAGTACTTC. Translated, it gives CASSIGGGGGETQYF.

This clonotype appeared many times. This chain links TRBV7-2 with TRBJ2-7, with 8 bases aligning to TRBD1. The CDR3 runs to 12 residues. With 6 bases clipped from V and 3 bases from J, the junction kept 1 base outside the gene matches. Germline CDR1 and CDR2: SGHTA and FQGNSA. This CDR3 is CASSTGGYEQYF. The CDR3 region has the DNA TGTGCCAGCAGTACAGGGGGCTACGAGCAGTACTTC.

This clonotype was observed many times. The rearrangement uses TRBV6-2 or TRBV6-3 and TRBJ2-7; 7 bases map to TRBD1. The CDR3 length is 14 residues. Trimming took 5 bases from V and 2 from J; bases not matched to a gene: 6. In germline, CDR1 is MNHEY, CDR2 SVGEGT. CDR3 in DNA: TGTGCCAGCAGTATGACAGGGCGGACCTACGAGCAGTACTTC. Protein sequence: CASSMTGRTYEQYF.

This clonotype was observed a handful of times. This chain links TRBV7-2 with TRBJ2-1; TRBD1 matches 7 bases. J lost 2 bases, V lost 2 bases, and 6 bases had no gene match. Germline CDR1 is SGHTA and CDR2 is FQGNSA. There are 16 residues in the CDR3. The CDR3 DNA reads TGTGCCAGCAGCTTAACCGGGACAGCCCCCTACAATGAGCAGTTCTTC. It is translated as CASSLTGTAPYNEQFF.

The table lists this clonotype with a few counts. The rearrangement joins TRBV2 to TRBJ1-1, with D unclear. CDR1 is SNHLY and CDR2 is FYNNEI in the germline V gene. This CDR3 is built from 14 residues. V was cut by 6 bases and J by 8 bases, with 19 bases left in between. The CDR3 sequence: CASSFTGLKLEAFF. In DNA form, the CDR3 reads TGTGCCAGCAGCTTCACGGGTCTCAAGTTGGAAGCTTTCTTT. Supplemented by reference TRBV2 and TRBJ1-1, the full variable domain reads EPEVTQTPSHQVTQMGQEVILRCVPISNHLYFYWYRQILGQKVEFLVSFYNNEISEKSEIFDDQFSVERPDGSNFTLKIRSTKLEDSAMYFCASSFTGLKLEAFFGQGTRLTVV.

In this sample, this clonotype turned up many times. The chain employs TRBV10-2 and TRBJ1-5; D is uncertain. CDR1 and CDR2 from the germline V gene are WSHSY and SAAADI. This CDR3 comprises 13 residues. V lost 6 bases to trimming and J lost 5 bases, with 11 bases between them. CDR3 loop: CASSPERDQPQHF. The CDR3 DNA follows: TGCGCCAGCAGCCCCGAGAGGGATCAGCCCCAGCATTTT.

This clonotype showed up just a few times. The rearrangement joins TRBV11-1 to TRBJ2-1; 12 positions agree with TRBD2. CDR3 length: 20 amino acids. With 5 bases clipped from V and 0 bases from J, the junction kept 14 bases outside the gene matches. Per the germline V gene, CDR1 is SGHAT and CDR2 is FQDESV (reference sequence). The CDR3 region is CASSPNRLAGGQDSYNEQFF. DNA of the CDR3: TGTGCCAGCAGCCCGAACCGTCTAGCGGGGGGGCAGGACTCCTACAATGAGCAGTTCTTC.

The genes are TRBV6-4 and TRBJ2-2, with a weak D call TRBD1 (5 bases). The CDR3 contains 14 residues. The V and J ends lost 5 bases and 1 base respectively, with 8 bases between them. Germline V CDR1 and CDR2: MRHNA, SNTAGT. The CDR3 nucleotides read TGTGCCAGCAGTCCACAGGAGAACACCGGGGAGCTGTTTTTT. As protein: CASSPQENTGELFF.

V usage is TRBV3-1 and J usage is TRBJ1-6; D is possibly TRBD1 (5 bases). The germline V and J ends were trimmed by 4 bases and 9 bases, with 10 bases remaining between them. The CDR3 covers 13 residues. CDR1 is LGHDT, CDR2 YNNKEL, per germline (reference sequence). This chain's CDR3 is CASSPRGASPLHF. The CDR3 DNA is TGTGCCAGCAGCCCCCGCGGGGCTTCACCCCTCCACTTT.

The V and J genes are TRBV10-3 and TRBJ2-3; D not certain. The CDR3 consists of 12 residues. V dropped 5 bases and J dropped 2 bases, with 5 bases sitting between them. Per germline, CDR1 ENHRY and CDR2 SYGVKD. The CDR3 is CAISLNTDTQYF. The DNA of the CDR3 is TGTGCCATCAGTTTGAACACAGATACGCAGTATTTT.

The chain employs TRBV7-6 and TRBJ2-2, with D possibly matching TRBD2 (7 bases). The CDR3 has 17 amino acids. Germline lookup yields CDR1 SGHVS and CDR2 FNYEAQ. The V gene lost 3 bases and the J gene lost 0 bases, with 14 bases spanning the gap. CDR3 in DNA: TGTGCCAGCAGCTTCCACCGCGGGGGCTCGAACACCGGGGAGCTGTTTTTT. Translation gives CASSFHRGGSNTGELFF.

The chain combines TRBV5-1 with TRBJ2-3; 14 bases match TRBD2. The CDR3 is made up of 16 amino acids. CDR1 is SGHRS and CDR2 is YFSETQ in the germline V gene. With 3 bases clipped from V and 4 bases from J, the junction kept 4 bases outside the gene matches. DNA of the CDR3: TGCGCCAGCAGCTGGGGGACTAGCGGGGGTGCAGATACGCAGTATTTT. Protein product: CASSWGTSGGADTQYF. The variable domain in full, with the rest retrieved from reference TRBV5-1 and TRBJ2-3, is KAGVTQTPRYLIKTRGQQVTLSCSPISGHRSVSWYQQTPGQGLQFLFEYFSETQRNKGNFPGRFSGRQFSNSRSEMNVSTLELGDSALYLCASSWGTSGGADTQYFGPGTRLTVL.

In its sample, this clonotype was seen a few times. The rearrangement joins TRBV7-9 to TRBJ1-1; 9 bases are a match to TRBD1. Germline V lookup: CDR1 SEHNR, CDR2 FQNEAQ (reference sequence). This CDR3 is 14 amino acids long. After removal of 7 bases from V and 3 bases from J, the junction contained 6 bases not matched to a gene. CDR3 amino acids: CASIQGQGDTEAFF. The CDR3 DNA is TGTGCCAGCATCCAGGGACAGGGAGACACTGAAGCTTTCTTT.

The chain has TRBV20-1 and TRBJ1-1; no clear D. Germline V gene lookup returns CDR1 DFQATT and CDR2 SNEGSKA (reference sequence). Trimming removed 6 bases from V and 6 bases from J, with 17 bases in between. The length of the CDR3 is 13 residues. CDR3 in amino acids: CSAKYGKKSEAFF. DNA of the CDR3: TGCAGTGCCAAATACGGGAAAAAGTCTGAAGCTTTCTTT.

The chain employs TRBV6-1 and TRBJ2-1; no clear D. Germline V gene sequence: CDR1 MNHNS, CDR2 SASEGT. The CDR3 contains 16 residues. V was shortened by 1 base and J by 8 bases, with 18 bases between the two germline ends. CDR3 nucleotide sequence: TGTGCCAGCAGTGAAGTTACATTTCGGCCTTTCGATGAGCAGTTCTTC. As protein: CASSEVTFRPFDEQFF.

Details on this clonotype: This CDR3 is missing its conserved last phenylalanine or tryptophan, likely due to a read error. The chain recombines TRBV29-1 with TRBJ2-7; 11 positions match TRBD1. This CDR3 comprises 14 residues. V lost 4 bases and J lost 5; bases outside the gene matches: 7. Germline V gene lookup returns CDR1 SQVTM and CDR2 ANQGSEA. CDR3 protein: CSVVSGTGGDEQYS. The CDR3 DNA reads as TGCAGCGTTGTTTCCGGGACAGGGGGGGACGAGCAGTACTCC.

This clonotype was seen only a few times. V gene TRBV18 combines with J gene TRBJ2-4; 8 nucleotides agree with TRBD1. The CDR3 runs to 18 residues. Trimming removed 3 bases from V and 0 bases from J; junction bases left unmatched: 10. Germline V gene data show CDR1 as KGHSH and CDR2 as LQKENI. The CDR3 is CASSPNRGTTLAKNIQYF. The DNA of the CDR3 is TGTGCCAGCTCACCGAACAGGGGGACCACTCTAGCCAAAAACATTCAGTACTTC. The full variable domain, with the rest looked up from reference TRBV18 and TRBJ2-4, is NAGVMQNPRHLVRRRGQEARLRCSPMKGHSHVYWYRQLPEEGLKFMVYLQKENIIDESGMPKERFSAEFPKEGPSILRIQQVVRGDSAAYFCASSPNRGTTLAKNIQYFGAGTRLSVL.

The chain is built from TRBV24-1 and TRBJ1-5, with a weak D call TRBD1 (6 bases). The ends were cut back, 4 bases at V and 3 bases at J, with 9 bases in the middle. Germline lookup yields CDR1 KGHDR and CDR2 SFDVKD. The CDR3 length is 14 residues. The CDR3 coding sequence is TGTGCCACCAGTGAAGGGGGTCACAATCAGCCCCAGCATTTT. Translating it yields CATSEGGHNQPQHF.